Below are 9 T cell receptor beta chains sequenced from a single sample in a study of blood T cell repertoires in COVID-19. Clones were read by immunoSEQ multiplex PCR, and TCRdb kept only the in-frame ones, dropping some. The data show about 100,000 clones, over 80% seen once. The specimen sequenced was peripheral blood. These receptors came from a woman in her seventies with acute or convalescent COVID-19.

The chain links TRBV6-6 to TRBJ2-7, with 8 positions matching TRBD1. In germline, CDR1 is MNHNY, CDR2 SVGAGI (reference sequence). Trimming cost V 6 bases and J 2 bases; bases outside gene matches: 6. This CDR3 contains 14 residues. This CDR3 reads CASRAGTGAYEQYV. The CDR3 nucleotides are TGTGCCAGCAGAGCCGGGACAGGCGCCTACGAGCAGTACGTC.

The V call is TRBV27, the J call TRBJ2-7; 10 bases line up with TRBD2. V shed 10 bases and J 6 bases; nucleotides not matched to a gene: 9. The CDR3 consists of 13 residues. In germline, CDR1 is MNHEY, CDR2 SMNVEV (reference sequence). In nucleotides, the CDR3 is TGTGCCACCCGACTAGCGGGTGGCCGCGAGCAGTACTTC. Its translation: CATRLAGGREQYF.

The chain couples TRBV6-2 or TRBV6-3 to TRBJ1-1; tentatively, D is TRBD1 (6 bases). The CDR3 loop spans 17 amino acids. CDR1 and CDR2 (germline): MNHEY, SVGEGT. V gave up 2 bases and J gave up 1 base, with 17 bases separating them. The CDR3 nucleotides read TGTGCCAGCAGTTACAGGGGGGGGCAGGTCACGAACACTGAAGCTTTCTTT. Its translation: CASSYRGGQVTNTEAFF.

The chain joins TRBV11-2 to TRBJ2-2; TRBD2 might be the D (5 bases). The CDR3 spans 15 residues. The germline V gene encodes CDR1 SGHAT and CDR2 FQNNGV. V was pared by 4 bases and J by 3 bases, with 12 bases between. The DNA of the CDR3 is TGTGCCAGCAGCTCTCTAGCCACATACACCGGGGAGCTGTTTTTT. This gives the protein CASSSLATYTGELFF.

The chain uses TRBV3-1 (or the pseudogene TRBV3-2) and TRBJ2-2; 7 bases line up with TRBD1. Germline trimming cut 5 bases from V and 4 bases from J; bases unmatched to any gene: 10. Germline V gives CDR1 LGHDT, CDR2 YNNKEL (reference sequence). This CDR3 has 16 amino acids. The CDR3 DNA follows: TGTGCCAGCAGCTTCCGAGACAGGGTTTCCACCGGGGAGCTGTTTTTT. This codes for CASSFRDRVSTGELFF.

V usage is TRBV4-1 and J usage is TRBJ1-2, with TRBD1 matching 9 bases. V lost 5 bases to trimming and J lost 5 bases; unmatched junction nucleotides: 9. Germline V gene lookup returns CDR1 MGHRA and CDR2 YSYEKL. This CDR3 has 15 residues. CDR3 nucleotides: TGCGCCAGCAGCGCCCGGGACAGGGTACAGTATGGCTACACCTTC. Residues: CASSARDRVQYGYTF.

V and J are TRBV6-5 and TRBJ1-3; TRBD1 is a possible D gene (5 bases). CDR3 length: 16 residues. From germline, CDR1 is MNHEY and CDR2 SVGAGI. V dropped 2 bases and J dropped 0 bases, with 11 bases sitting between them. The CDR3, as DNA: TGTGCCAGCAGTTACGGGGCGGGGAACTCTGGAAACACCATATATTTT. It encodes CASSYGAGNSGNTIYF.

V gene TRBV9 combines with J gene TRBJ1-5, with D possibly matching TRBD1 (6 bases). CDR1 and CDR2 (germline): SGDLS, YYNGEE. The CDR3 contains 15 residues. The V gene lost 2 bases and the J gene lost 10 bases, with 19 bases spanning the gap. CDR3 in amino acids: CASSVPRHGGRPQHF. CDR3 bases: TGTGCCAGCAGCGTCCCTAGACACGGGGGGCGTCCCCAGCATTTT.

This chain joins TRBV4-1 and TRBJ1-1; maybe TRBD1 (5 bases). The CDR3 has 14 amino acids. The germline V and J ends were trimmed by 4 bases and 4 bases, with 13 bases remaining between them. CDR1 is MGHRA and CDR2 is YSYEKL in the germline V gene. The CDR3 nucleotides are TGCGCCAGCAGCCGTTACGGGGGACCCACTGAAGCTTTCTTT. It codes for CASSRYGGPTEAFF.